The rows below give T cell receptor beta chains drawn from one sample of a study of T cell changes during pregnancy in multiple sclerosis. Generated by immunoSEQ multiplex PCR, the TCRdb table keeps only in-frame clones and is missing some. The table lists about 93,000 clones, around 92% of them singletons. The sequencing used peripheral blood, collected after pregnancy. Receptor source: a female donor with multiple sclerosis, enrolled in a pregnancy study. Both conserved end residues are part of each CDR3. The order of the fields is J gene, V gene, D gene, clone size, CDR3 protein, CDR3 DNA. The D gene is left open where the match is weak. Size values are once, few and many counts, or a class for expanded clones, and some rows have none.

j_call: TRBJ1-4; v_call: TRBV29-1; d_call: NA; clone_size: NA; cdr3_aa: CSVDVRATNEKLFF; cdr3_nt: TGCAGCGTTGATGTTCGGGCAACTAATGAAAAACTGTTTTTT
j_call: TRBJ1-1; v_call: TRBV5-1; d_call: TRBD1; clone_size: NA; cdr3_aa: CASSATGFNTEAFF; cdr3_nt: TGCGCCAGCAGTGCGACAGGGTTTAACACTGAAGCTTTCTTT
j_call: TRBJ2-5; v_call: TRBV9; d_call: NA; clone_size: NA; cdr3_aa: CASSEGGVSETQYF; cdr3_nt: TGTGCCAGCAGCGAAGGGGGGGTTAGTGAGACCCAGTACTTC
j_call: TRBJ1-4; v_call: TRBV29-1; d_call: NA; clone_size: NA; cdr3_aa: CSVVRFKGDEKLFF; cdr3_nt: TGCAGCGTTGTAAGGTTTAAGGGGGACGAAAAACTGTTTTTT
j_call: TRBJ2-7; v_call: TRBV9; d_call: TRBD2; clone_size: NA; cdr3_aa: CASSVFGGADEQYF; cdr3_nt: TGTGCCAGCAGCGTCTTCGGGGGGGCCGACGAGCAGTACTTC
j_call: TRBJ2-7; v_call: TRBV6-5; d_call: TRBD1; clone_size: NA; cdr3_aa: CASRRFGQGVYEQYF; cdr3_nt: TGTGCCAGCAGACGGTTCGGACAGGGGGTATACGAGCAGTACTTC
j_call: TRBJ2-7; v_call: TRBV5-1; d_call: TRBD2; clone_size: NA; cdr3_aa: CASSDGLAGDVQYF; cdr3_nt: TGCGCCAGCAGCGACGGACTAGCGGGAGATGTGCAGTACTTC
j_call: TRBJ1-4; v_call: TRBV7-9; d_call: NA; clone_size: NA; cdr3_aa: CASRGGRGEKLFF; cdr3_nt: TGTGCCAGCAGGGGTGGCAGGGGTGAAAAACTGTTTTTT
j_call: TRBJ2-6; v_call: TRBV5-1; d_call: NA; clone_size: NA; cdr3_aa: CASSSQGATGANVLTF; cdr3_nt: TGCGCCAGCAGCTCACAGGGCGCCACTGGGGCCAACGTCCTGACTTTC
j_call: TRBJ2-3; v_call: TRBV6-5; d_call: NA; clone_size: once; cdr3_aa: CASSHKITDTQYF; cdr3_nt: TGTGCCAGCAGTCACAAAATCACAGATACGCAGTATTTT
j_call: TRBJ2-1; v_call: TRBV9; d_call: NA; clone_size: NA; cdr3_aa: CASSEQGPSYNEQFF; cdr3_nt: TGTGCCAGCAGCGAACAGGGACCCTCTTACAATGAGCAGTTCTTC
j_call: TRBJ1-2; v_call: TRBV27; d_call: NA; clone_size: NA; cdr3_aa: CASSPGGNYGYTF; cdr3_nt: TGTGCCAGCAGCCCCGGAGGTAACTATGGCTACACCTTC
j_call: TRBJ1-1; v_call: TRBV27; d_call: NA; clone_size: NA; cdr3_aa: CASSLVPGEWTEAFF; cdr3_nt: TGTGCCAGCAGTTTAGTCCCAGGGGAGTGGACTGAAGCTTTCTTT
j_call: TRBJ2-6; v_call: TRBV6-5; d_call: NA; clone_size: NA; cdr3_aa: CASSERRPGANVLTF; cdr3_nt: TGTGCCAGCAGCGAAAGGAGGCCTGGGGCCAACGTCCTGACTTTC
j_call: TRBJ1-2; v_call: TRBV5-6; d_call: TRBD1; clone_size: NA; cdr3_aa: CASSKDRGVNYGYTF; cdr3_nt: TGTGCCAGCAGCAAGGACAGGGGCGTAAACTATGGCTACACCTTC
j_call: TRBJ1-1; v_call: TRBV4-3; d_call: NA; clone_size: NA; cdr3_aa: CASSPNLGARLNTEAFF; cdr3_nt: TGCGCCAGCAGTCCAAACCTGGGGGCGAGGTTGAACACTGAAGCTTTCTTT
j_call: TRBJ2-2; v_call: TRBV7-8; d_call: TRBD1; clone_size: NA; cdr3_aa: CASSTVSGGNGELFF; cdr3_nt: TGTGCCAGCAGCACAGTTTCAGGGGGCAACGGGGAGCTGTTTTTT
j_call: TRBJ1-5; v_call: TRBV27; d_call: NA; clone_size: once; cdr3_aa: CASSFSGGLDQPQHF; cdr3_nt: TGTGCCAGCAGTTTTTCAGGAGGGTTGGATCAGCCCCAGCATTTT
j_call: TRBJ1-2; v_call: TRBV12-5; d_call: NA; clone_size: NA; cdr3_aa: CASGLEWYSNYGYTF; cdr3_nt: TGTGCTAGTGGTTTGGAGTGGTACTCTAACTATGGCTACACCTTC
j_call: TRBJ1-1; v_call: TRBV30; d_call: NA; clone_size: NA; cdr3_aa: CAWDRGSNTEAFF; cdr3_nt: TGTGCCTGGGATCGGGGGTCGAACACTGAAGCTTTCTTT
j_call: TRBJ2-7; v_call: TRBV5-1; d_call: NA; clone_size: NA; cdr3_aa: CASSLEWPPGEQYF; cdr3_nt: TGCGCCAGCAGCTTGGAATGGCCCCCGGGCGAGCAGTACTTC
j_call: TRBJ1-1; v_call: TRBV5-1; d_call: NA; clone_size: NA; cdr3_aa: CASSLSAGRTEAFF; cdr3_nt: TGCGCCAGCAGCTTGTCCGCAGGCCGGACTGAAGCTTTCTTT
j_call: TRBJ2-2; v_call: TRBV7-2; d_call: NA; clone_size: NA; cdr3_aa: CASRKATGELFF; cdr3_nt: TGTGCCAGCAGAAAAGCCACCGGGGAGCTGTTTTTT
j_call: TRBJ1-1; v_call: TRBV14; d_call: TRBD1; clone_size: NA; cdr3_aa: CASSSQGAMNTEAFF; cdr3_nt: TGTGCCAGCAGCTCTCAGGGGGCCATGAACACTGAAGCTTTCTTT
j_call: TRBJ1-2; v_call: TRBV4-2; d_call: NA; clone_size: NA; cdr3_aa: CASSQGAEYGYTF; cdr3_nt: TGTGCCAGCAGCCAAGGGGCAGAATATGGCTACACCTTC
j_call: TRBJ1-4; v_call: TRBV7-9; d_call: NA; clone_size: once; cdr3_aa: CASSRDRFLREKLFF; cdr3_nt: TGTGCCAGCAGCAGAGACAGGTTTCTTAGGGAAAAACTGTTTTTT
j_call: TRBJ2-1; v_call: TRBV7-9; d_call: TRBD1; clone_size: NA; cdr3_aa: CASSLPGQIYNEQFF; cdr3_nt: TGTGCCAGCAGCTTGCCGGGACAGATATACAATGAGCAGTTCTTC
j_call: TRBJ1-4; v_call: TRBV6-5; d_call: TRBD1; clone_size: NA; cdr3_aa: CASRGQGLNEKLFF; cdr3_nt: TGTGCCAGCAGAGGACAGGGGTTAAATGAAAAACTGTTTTTT
j_call: TRBJ1-5; v_call: TRBV6-1; d_call: NA; clone_size: NA; cdr3_aa: CASSEFRWNQPQHF; cdr3_nt: TGTGCCAGCAGTGAATTTCGGTGGAATCAGCCCCAGCATTTT
j_call: TRBJ2-7; v_call: TRBV7-9; d_call: NA; clone_size: NA; cdr3_aa: CASSRTLGWPRDPLEQYF; cdr3_nt: TGTGCCAGCAGCCGTACTCTAGGTTGGCCCAGGGATCCCCTCGAGCAGTACTTC
j_call: TRBJ2-1; v_call: TRBV27; d_call: TRBD2; clone_size: once; cdr3_aa: CASSLAGGRDEQFF; cdr3_nt: TGTGCCAGCAGTTTAGCGGGAGGGCGGGATGAGCAGTTCTTC
j_call: TRBJ2-7; v_call: TRBV6-4; d_call: NA; clone_size: NA; cdr3_aa: CASSDGQGDRCEQYF; cdr3_nt: TGTGCCAGCAGTGACGGGCAGGGTGATCGGTGCGAGCAGTACTTC
j_call: TRBJ1-1; v_call: TRBV5-1; d_call: NA; clone_size: NA; cdr3_aa: CASSTGVLNTEAFF; cdr3_nt: TGCGCCAGCAGCACCGGGGTATTGAACACTGAAGCTTTCTTT
j_call: TRBJ2-1; v_call: TRBV7-9; d_call: NA; clone_size: NA; cdr3_aa: CASSLVDGKGRNEQFF; cdr3_nt: TGTGCCAGCAGCTTAGTGGACGGGAAAGGGAGGAATGAGCAGTTCTTC
j_call: TRBJ1-2; v_call: TRBV30; d_call: NA; clone_size: NA; cdr3_aa: CAWSVFEHGYTF; cdr3_nt: TGTGCCTGGAGTGTTTTTGAGCATGGCTACACCTTC
j_call: TRBJ1-4; v_call: TRBV25-1; d_call: TRBD1; clone_size: NA; cdr3_aa: CASSVLGTGVEKLFF; cdr3_nt: TGTGCCAGCAGTGTACTAGGGACAGGAGTTGAAAAACTGTTTTTT
j_call: TRBJ1-1; v_call: TRBV7-8; d_call: NA; clone_size: NA; cdr3_aa: CASSRTELNTEAFF; cdr3_nt: TGTGCCAGCAGTAGGACAGAATTGAACACTGAAGCTTTCTTT
j_call: TRBJ2-7; v_call: TRBV27; d_call: TRBD1; clone_size: NA; cdr3_aa: CASSSHPGQGLWEQYF; cdr3_nt: TGTGCCAGCAGCTCACACCCGGGACAGGGGCTATGGGAGCAGTACTTC
j_call: TRBJ1-6; v_call: TRBV27; d_call: TRBD1; clone_size: NA; cdr3_aa: CASTPDRNNSPLHF; cdr3_nt: TGTGCCAGCACCCCGGACAGGAATAATTCACCCCTCCACTTT
j_call: TRBJ2-1; v_call: TRBV5-1; d_call: TRBD2; clone_size: NA; cdr3_aa: CASSLGLAGDNEQFF; cdr3_nt: TGCGCCAGCAGCTTGGGACTAGCGGGGGACAATGAGCAGTTCTTC
j_call: TRBJ1-4; v_call: TRBV5-1; d_call: NA; clone_size: NA; cdr3_aa: CASSFAGLLNEKLFF; cdr3_nt: TGCGCCAGCAGCTTCGCGGGACTCCTTAATGAAAAACTGTTTTTT
j_call: TRBJ2-1; v_call: TRBV5-6; d_call: TRBD2; clone_size: once; cdr3_aa: CASTIFQREFSEQFF; cdr3_nt: TGTGCCAGCACCATATTCCAGCGGGAGTTTTCCGAGCAGTTCTTC
j_call: TRBJ1-5; v_call: TRBV7-2; d_call: TRBD1; clone_size: NA; cdr3_aa: CASSGPGTGSNQPQHF; cdr3_nt: TGTGCCAGCAGCGGGCCCGGGACAGGGAGCAATCAGCCCCAGCATTTT